The 12 T cell receptor beta chains below were found in one sample sequenced in a study of cytomegalovirus exposure and HLA in healthy donors. The method was immunoSEQ multiplex PCR; TCRdb's version includes in-frame clones alone and lacks a portion of them. The table includes tens of thousands of clones, 96% detected once. Sequenced input: PBMCs. The origin of the receptors is a man aged 18 to 29 in good health and CMV-seronegative.

The J gene is TRBJ2-7, the V gene TRBV21-1; the D call TRBD2 from the table was never checked on the DNA. TRBV21-1 is given as a pseudogene. The CDR3 spans 14 residues. The CDR3 loop reads CASSKAGGYHEQYF. As DNA, the CDR3 is TGTGCCAGCAGCAAAGCTGGAGGGTACCACGAGCAGTACTTC.

V usage is TRBV21-1 and J usage is TRBJ1-2; TRBD1, as called in the table, went unchecked against the DNA. TRBV21-1 is a documented pseudogene. This CDR3 spans 13 amino acids. CDR3 DNA: TGTGCCAGCAGCAAGGTCAGGGGCTATGGCTACACCTTC. It is translated as CASSKVRGYGYTF.

The chain combines TRBV5-1 with TRBJ2-1; D might be TRBD2 (5 bases). Trimming left V 2 bases short and J 2 bases short, with 11 bases between. The germline CDR1 and CDR2 sequences are SGHRS and YFSETQ. This CDR3 is 15 amino acids long. This chain's CDR3 is CASSFRRGAYNEQFF. The CDR3 DNA reads as TGCGCCAGCAGCTTCCGACGGGGAGCCTACAATGAGCAGTTCTTC.

This sequence joins TRBV29-1 and TRBJ2-2, with 7 bases fitting TRBD2. Trimming took 6 bases from V and 6 from J; bases not matched to a gene: 7. CDR3 size: 13 residues. CDR1 SQVTM and CDR2 ANQGSEA come from the germline V gene. DNA for the CDR3: TGCAGCGTAGCACTAGCGAATGCCGGGGAGCTGTTTTTT. Translating gives CSVALANAGELFF.

The chain employs TRBV5-8 and TRBJ1-1; 7 bases line up with TRBD1. Germline loops: CDR1 SGHTS, CDR2 YDEGEE. This CDR3 has 14 amino acids. The V gene end was trimmed by 0 bases and the J gene end by 1 base; junction bases not matched to a gene: 0. DNA for the CDR3: TGTGCCAGCAGCTTGGGGGACAGGAACACTGAAGCTTTCTTT. As protein: CASSLGDRNTEAFF.

V gene TRBV11-2 combines with J gene TRBJ2-1; 7 bases line up with TRBD2. Germline values: CDR1 SGHAT, CDR2 FQNNGV. The ends lost 4 bases at V and 5 bases at J; junction bases unmatched: 5. The CDR3 is 14 residues long. This CDR3 is CASSSSGIDNEQFF. In nucleotides, the CDR3 is TGTGCCAGCAGCTCTAGCGGTATCGACAATGAGCAGTTCTTC.

The gene calls are TRBV5-1 and TRBJ2-1, with 10 bases fitting TRBD2. Germline V gene data show CDR1 as SGHRS and CDR2 as YFSETQ. CDR3 length: 15 amino acids. J gave up 5 bases and V 3 bases, and 5 bases lay outside the gene matches. This CDR3 reads CASSWTSGTNNEQFF. CDR3 sequence (DNA): TGCGCCAGCAGCTGGACTAGCGGTACCAACAATGAGCAGTTCTTC.

The chain employs TRBV5-1 and TRBJ2-1, with TRBD2 matching 8 bases. Per germline, CDR1 SGHRS and CDR2 YFSETQ. The trim removed 3 bases at V and 0 bases at J, leaving 8 bases unmatched. The length of the CDR3 is 17 residues. The CDR3 loop reads CASSYHLSGSSYNEQFF. The CDR3 DNA sequence: TGCGCCAGCAGCTACCATCTCAGCGGGAGCTCCTACAATGAGCAGTTCTTC. Filled out from reference TRBV5-1 and TRBJ2-1, the complete variable domain reads KAGVTQTPRYLIKTRGQQVTLSCSPISGHRSVSWYQQTPGQGLQFLFEYFSETQRNKGNFPGRFSGRQFSNSRSEMNVSTLELGDSALYLCASSYHLSGSSYNEQFFGPGTRLTVL.

This clone was counted between two and nine times. The V call is TRBV7-9, the J call TRBJ1-1; D unresolved. This CDR3 is 15 amino acids long. V gave up 10 bases and J gave up 0 bases, with 18 bases separating them. Germline CDR1 is SEHNR and CDR2 is FQNEAQ (reference sequence). CDR3 residues: CATPAGSPMNTEAFF. CDR3 sequence (DNA): TGTGCCACACCGGCGGGGTCCCCCATGAACACTGAAGCTTTCTTT.

V and J are TRBV25-1 and TRBJ1-1; D remains ambiguous. Trimming pared 2 bases from V and 4 bases from J, leaving 8 bases between. The CDR3 length is 13 residues. CDR1 is MGHDK, CDR2 SYGVNS, per germline. This CDR3 is CASSEVYSTEAFF. The CDR3 bases are TGTGCCAGCAGTGAAGTATACAGCACTGAAGCTTTCTTT. The full variable domain, its missing parts supplied by reference TRBV25-1 and TRBJ1-1, is EADIYQTPRYLVIGTGKKITLECSQTMGHDKMYWYQQDPGMELHLIHYSYGVNSTEKGDLSSESTVSRIRTEHFPLTLESARPSHTSQYLCASSEVYSTEAFFGQGTRLTVV.

This chain's CDR3 is CASSRDYHLFF. In nucleotides, the CDR3 is TGTGCCAGTAGTAGGGACTACCACCTGTTTTTT. The chain uses TRBV19 and TRBJ2-2; 7 bases match TRBD2. CDR3 length: 11 residues. CDR1 LNHDA and CDR2 SQIVND come from the germline V gene (reference sequence). V dropped 4 bases and J dropped 14; count of bases not matched to a gene: 4.

This clone appeared once. The V call is TRBV7-6, the J call TRBJ1-4; 10 positions match TRBD1. Trimming removed 5 bases from V and 7 bases from J; junction bases left unmatched: 13. There are 17 residues in the CDR3. Per the germline V gene, CDR1 is SGHVS and CDR2 is FNYEAQ. The CDR3 region is CASSPLGQGRRGEKLFF. The CDR3 coding sequence is TGTGCCAGCAGCCCACTGGGACAGGGGAGGAGAGGTGAAAAACTGTTTTTT.